One and the same sample provided the 3 T cell receptor beta chains below, sequenced in a study of response to subunit inactivated influenza vaccine. One entry per CDR3 protein, called by TCRdb with MiXCR from the RT-PCR reads. This table holds 500,000 or so distinct CDR3 sequences, approximately 9.9% found once. Specimen: PBMCs from blood, collected about 6 weeks after vaccination. Receptors originate from a man aged 50 or older who received an inactivated influenza vaccine.

At least ten counts were recorded for this clonotype. The chain is built from TRBV24-1 and TRBJ2-3; tentative D call: TRBD2 (5 bases). CDR3 length: 15 residues. Trimming took 5 bases from V and 0 from J, leaving 11 bases between them. Germline values: CDR1 KGHDR, CDR2 SFDVKD. CDR3 DNA: TGTGCCACCAGTGGTTCCCAGCGGAGCACAGATACGCAGTATTTT. Translating gives CATSGSQRSTDTQYF.

The chain has TRBV7-2 and TRBJ2-4, with D perhaps TRBD1 or TRBD2 (5 bases each). Germline V gene sequence: CDR1 SGHTA, CDR2 FQGNSA. V dropped 5 bases and J dropped 0 bases, with 14 bases sitting between them. The CDR3 is 16 amino acids. The chain's CDR3 is CASSRTGRLAKNIQYF. The CDR3 nucleotides are TGTGCCAGCAGCCGAACGGGACGATTAGCCAAAAACATTCAGTACTTC.

This clonotype was counted only a few times. The gene calls are TRBV18 and TRBJ2-7; the match to TRBD2 covers 8 bases. Germline V gene sequence: CDR1 KGHSH, CDR2 LQKENI. Losses at the gene ends were 2 bases for V and 4 bases for J; bases not matched to a gene: 7. CDR3 length: 15 amino acids. The CDR3 DNA sequence: TGTGCCAGCTCACCAAAAGCGGGAGCTCTTTACGAGCAGTACTTC. This codes for CASSPKAGALYEQYF.